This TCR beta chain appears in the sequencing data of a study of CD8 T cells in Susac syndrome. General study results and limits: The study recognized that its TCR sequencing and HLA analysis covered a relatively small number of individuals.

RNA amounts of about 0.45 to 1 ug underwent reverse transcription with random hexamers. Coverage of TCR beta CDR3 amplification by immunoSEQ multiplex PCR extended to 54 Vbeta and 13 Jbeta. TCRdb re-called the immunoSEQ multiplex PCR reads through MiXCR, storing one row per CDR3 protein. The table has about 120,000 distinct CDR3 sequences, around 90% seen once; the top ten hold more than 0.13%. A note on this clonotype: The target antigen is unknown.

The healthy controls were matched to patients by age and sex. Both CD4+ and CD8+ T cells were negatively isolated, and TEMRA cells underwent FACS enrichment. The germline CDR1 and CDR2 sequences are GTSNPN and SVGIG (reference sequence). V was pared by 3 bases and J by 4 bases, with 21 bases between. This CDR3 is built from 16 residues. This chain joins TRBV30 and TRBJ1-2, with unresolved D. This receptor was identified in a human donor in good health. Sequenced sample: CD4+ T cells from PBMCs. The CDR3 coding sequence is TGTGCCTGGAGCCCCAGTATCGGCAGAAACACCTATGGCTACACCTTC. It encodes CAWSPSIGRNTYGYTF.